This T cell receptor beta chain was recovered during a study of T-cell reconstitution after alpha-beta-depleted transplantation in children. General study results and limits: In some patients, recipient T cells and intrathymic progenitors surviving conditioning explained high day-60 diversity. T-cell numbers and diversity one year post-transplant derived largely from freshly generated T cells. Several hundred graft clones that had expanded were reportedly the source of alpha-beta T cells about two months after transplant.

The library targeted TCRbeta and was prepared with unique molecular identifiers. Each CDR3 protein gets one entry after TCRdb re-called the PCR reads with MiXCR. The sample has about 100,000 distinct CDR3 sequences, 6% to 9% seen once. This clonotype was detected only a few times. Its antigen is unidentified. This CDR3 has 17 amino acids. After removal of 2 bases from V and 0 bases from J, the junction contained 5 bases not matched to a gene. The V gene's germline CDR1 is ENHRY and CDR2 SYGVKD. The genes are TRBV10-3 and TRBJ2-3, with 10 positions matching TRBD2. The specimen comprised PBMCs, sampled before TCRalphabeta/CD19-depleted stem cell transplant. The source is a boy aged 2 to 10 with acute lymphoblastic leukemia, due to receive a stem cell transplant. CDR3 nucleotide sequence: TGTGCCATCAGTGAGCGGACTAGCGGAACCAGCACAGATACGCAGTATTTT. Translated, it gives CAISERTSGTSTDTQYF.